This entry features one T cell receptor (beta chain) sequence. What it binds is not known. A junction boundary mismatches the germline segment, possibly from a read error. This entry belongs to a study of tumor and adjacent non-tumor tissue in lung cancer. Findings of the study overall: Top 100 clones took a larger repertoire share in normal lung.

A modified ARM-PCR protocol with three rounds of nested PCR amplified TCRbeta. Each CDR3 protein is one row after TCRdb ran MiXCR on the multiplex PCR reads. Counted here are under 85,000 distinct CDR3 sequences, approximately 82% occurring once; the ten biggest clones make up approximately 40%. Germline V CDR1 and CDR2: SGHTA, FQGTGA. The CDR3 length is 12 residues. This sample's RNA came from whole unsorted tissue. Distant lung tissue was collected more than 3 cm away from the tumor edge. The sequencing sample was made of distant non-tumor lung tissue. The chain links TRBV7-3 to TRBJ2-1; D not certain. The clonotype comes from a man between 65 and 80 years old with non-small cell lung cancer. CDR3 residues: CASSLSGTQQLF. The DNA for the CDR3 is TGTGCCAGCAGCTTATCCGGTACTCAGCAGCTCTTC.